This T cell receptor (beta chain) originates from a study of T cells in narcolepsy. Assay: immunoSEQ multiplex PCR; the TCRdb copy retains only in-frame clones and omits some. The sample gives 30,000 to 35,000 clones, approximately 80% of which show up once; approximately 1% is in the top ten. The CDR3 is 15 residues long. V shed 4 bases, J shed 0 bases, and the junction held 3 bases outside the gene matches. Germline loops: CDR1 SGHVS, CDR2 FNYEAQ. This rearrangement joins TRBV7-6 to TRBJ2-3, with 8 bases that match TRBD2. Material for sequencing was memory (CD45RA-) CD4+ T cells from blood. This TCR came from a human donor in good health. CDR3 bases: TGTGCCAGCAGCTCAGCGGGAGCTAGCACAGATACGCAGTATTTT. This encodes CASSSAGASTDTQYF.